A single sample is the source of the 10 T cell receptor beta chains below, sequenced in a study of Graves' ophthalmopathy and Graves' hyperthyroidism. Investigators amplified TCR beta CDR3 regions from RNA transcripts. An initial RT-PCR round employing HTBI primers preceded a second-round multiplex PCR. MiXCR was run by TCRdb on the multiplex PCR reads, yielding one entry per CDR3 protein. The table includes over a million distinct CDR3 sequences, about 40% detected once. What was sequenced was peripheral blood or thyroid tissue (not recorded which). These receptors originate from an adult man with Graves' hyperthyroidism.

Worth noting for this clonotype: One base away lies a much larger clone, so this may be a sequencing read error. The chain recombines TRBV7-2 with TRBJ2-7; TRBD2 might be the D (6 bases). The CDR3 totals 16 residues. Between the trimmed V and J ends, which lost 5 bases and 11 bases, there was a span of 28 bases. Per the germline V gene, CDR1 is SGHTA and CDR2 is FQGNSA. The CDR3 DNA is TGTGCCAGCAGCCCATCGGGTTTGGGGGGTCGTGCTGAGGAGTACTTC. It is translated as CASSPSGLGGRAEEYF.

This clonotype was detected a few times. V and J are TRBV7-2 and TRBJ1-2; no firm D call. This CDR3 spans 13 amino acids. Germline CDR1 reads SGHTA; CDR2 reads FQGNSA. Trimming removed 1 base at V and 4 bases at J, with 7 bases between. CDR3 residues: CASSLDGFYGYTF. CDR3 bases: TGTGCCAGCAGCTTAGACGGATTCTATGGCTACACCTTC.

The V call is TRBV7-8, the J call TRBJ2-2, with 7 bases fitting TRBD2. The germline V gene encodes CDR1 SGHVS and CDR2 FQNEAQ. V was clipped by 8 bases and J by 6 bases; unmatched bases: 9. This CDR3 comprises 14 residues. The CDR3 DNA follows: TGTGCCAGCGGCCTAGGGACTACGGCCGGGGAGCTGTTTTTT. Protein: CASGLGTTAGELFF.

The chain is built from TRBV29-1 and TRBJ1-5, with 9 bases identical to TRBD1. Germline V gives CDR1 SQVTM, CDR2 ANQGSEA. The length of the CDR3 is 14 residues. Losses at the gene ends were 3 bases for V and 6 bases for J; bases not matched to a gene: 6. The CDR3 protein is CSVETGGSGQPQHF. The CDR3 bases are TGCAGCGTTGAGACAGGGGGATCGGGTCAGCCCCAGCATTTT.

This clonotype has a count of ten or more. CDR3 in DNA: TGCGCCAGCAGCCCGTTGCCCGGGGGCAATCAGCCCCAGCATTTT. It encodes CASSPLPGGNQPQHF. The chain joins TRBV4-1 to TRBJ1-5; D remains unclear. V lost 4 bases and J lost 2, with 12 bases in between. Germline V lookup: CDR1 MGHRA, CDR2 YSYEKL. This CDR3 contains 15 residues.

The sample holds many counts of this clonotype. The chain is built from TRBV4-1 and TRBJ1-4; D unclear. Germline lookup yields CDR1 MGHRA and CDR2 YSYEKL. CDR3 size: 15 residues. The V gene lost 0 bases and the J gene lost 0 bases, with 5 bases spanning the gap. The chain's CDR3 is CASSQDHTTNEKLFF. The CDR3 DNA sequence: TGCGCCAGCAGCCAAGACCACACAACTAATGAAAAACTGTTTTTT.

This clonotype occurred many times. The genes are TRBV2 and TRBJ1-6; D is unresolved. Germline CDR1 is SNHLY and CDR2 is FYNNEI. Trimming took off 8 bases at V and 13 bases at J, with 18 bases between the two ends. The CDR3 covers 13 residues. DNA for the CDR3: TGTGCCAGCCGGTTTCAACTGGTTTATCCCCTCCACTTT. It is translated as CASRFQLVYPLHF.

There are many counts of this clonotype. The chain carries TRBV4-3 and TRBJ2-5; maybe TRBD2 (5 bases). Germline CDR1 is LGHNA and CDR2 is YSLEER. V lost 0 bases, J lost 1 base, and 12 bases lay in between. This CDR3 has 16 amino acids. The CDR3 nucleotides are TGCGCCAGCAGCCAAGAAAGCACCCGGGGCCAAGAGACCCAGTACTTC. This translates into CASSQESTRGQETQYF.

This clonotype showed up many times. The CDR3 bases are TGCAGTGCTAGAGATCAACAGGTACTCAGCGAGCAGTACTTC. It translates to CSARDQQVLSEQYF. The chain links TRBV20-1 to TRBJ2-7; TRBD1 is a possible D gene (5 bases). V shed 0 bases and J shed 6 bases, with 15 bases lying between them. Germline CDR1 reads DFQATT; CDR2 reads SNEGSKA (reference sequence). CDR3 length: 14 amino acids.

This clonotype has at least ten counts. The rearrangement links TRBV7-2 to TRBJ1-2; D is unresolved. Germline CDR1 and CDR2: SGHTA and FQGNSA. V was trimmed by 3 bases and J by 0 bases, leaving 5 bases between them. The CDR3 length is 13 residues. The CDR3 nucleotides read TGTGCCAGCAGCTTGCTAGCTAACTATGGCTACACCTTC. It specifies CASSLLANYGYTF. The full variable domain, completed using reference TRBV7-2 and TRBJ1-2, is GAGVSQSPSNKVTEKGKDVELRCDPISGHTALYWYRQSLGQGLEFLIYFQGNSAPDKSGLPSDRFSAERTGGSVSTLTIQRTQQEDSAVYLCASSLLANYGYTFGSGTRLTVV.